By sample share, the clone carrying this TCR beta chain is medium-sized. Its matching antigen is unknown. Assay: immunoSEQ multiplex PCR; the TCRdb copy retains only in-frame clones and omits some. The sample shows approximately 14,000 clones, less than 65% of them seen only once. CDR3 size: 17 residues. The germline V and J ends were trimmed by 1 base and 1 base, with 16 bases remaining between them. Germline values: CDR1 MGHRA, CDR2 YSYEKL. The data derive from a study of radiation and T cells in renal cell carcinoma. Study-level results: Dominant CDR3 motifs were more common in irradiated tumors than controls.

As to treatment: 15 Gy SBRT to primary tumor, nephrectomy 4 weeks later. Nephrectomy followed 15 Gy stereotactic body radiation by 4 weeks. This chain connects TRBV4-1 to TRBJ1-1; D not resolved. Sequenced material: tumor tissue, taken from a patient whose treatment included radiotherapy and nephrectomy. This TCR was recovered from a woman in her 70s with renal cell carcinoma. CDR3 DNA: TGCGCCAGCAGCCAAGTTAGCAGCAGGATGTCGAACACTGAAGCTTTCTTT. It encodes CASSQVSSRMSNTEAFF.